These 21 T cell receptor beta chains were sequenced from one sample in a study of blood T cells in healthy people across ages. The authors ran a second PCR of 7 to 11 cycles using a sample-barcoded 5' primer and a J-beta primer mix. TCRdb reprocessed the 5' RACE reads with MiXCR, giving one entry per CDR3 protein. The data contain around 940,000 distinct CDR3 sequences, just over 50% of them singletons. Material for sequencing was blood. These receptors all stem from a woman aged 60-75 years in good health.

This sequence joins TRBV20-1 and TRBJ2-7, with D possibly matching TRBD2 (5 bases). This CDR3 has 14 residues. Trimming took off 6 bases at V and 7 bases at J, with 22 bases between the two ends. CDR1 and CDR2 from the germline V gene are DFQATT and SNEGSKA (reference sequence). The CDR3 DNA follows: TGCAGTGCGCTAGTGGTCCTACGGACTGGGGAGCAGTACTTC. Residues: CSALVVLRTGEQYF.

The DNA of the CDR3 is TGTGCCAGCATCCGAGGGACTAGCGGGAACACCGGGGAGCTGTTTTTT. This codes for CASIRGTSGNTGELFF. The rearrangement links TRBV5-6 to TRBJ2-2; TRBD2 aligns across 11 bases. CDR1 and CDR2 from the germline V gene are SGHDT and YYEEEE. The V segment lost 6 bases and the J segment 1 base; nucleotides outside the gene matches: 5. CDR3 length equals 16 residues.

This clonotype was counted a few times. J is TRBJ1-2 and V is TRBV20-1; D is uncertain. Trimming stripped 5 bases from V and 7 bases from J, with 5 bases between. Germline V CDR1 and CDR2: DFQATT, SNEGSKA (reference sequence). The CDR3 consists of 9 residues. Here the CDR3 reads CSALPGYTF. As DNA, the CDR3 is TGCAGTGCTCTGCCTGGCTACACCTTC.

This CDR3 is CASSSTWDDTQYF. The CDR3 DNA reads TGTGCCAGCAGCTCCACATGGGATGATACGCAGTATTTT. The chain has TRBV5-6 and TRBJ2-3; D remains ambiguous. The CDR3 has 13 amino acids. Germline CDR1 SGHDT, CDR2 YYEEEE. Trimming removed 3 bases at V and 6 bases at J, with 11 bases between.

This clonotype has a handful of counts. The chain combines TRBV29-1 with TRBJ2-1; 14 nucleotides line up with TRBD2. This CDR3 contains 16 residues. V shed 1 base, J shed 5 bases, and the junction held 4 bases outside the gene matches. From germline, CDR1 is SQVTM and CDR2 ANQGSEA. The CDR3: CSVEGLAGGLNNEQFF. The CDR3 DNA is TGCAGCGTTGAAGGACTAGCGGGAGGGTTAAACAATGAGCAGTTCTTC.

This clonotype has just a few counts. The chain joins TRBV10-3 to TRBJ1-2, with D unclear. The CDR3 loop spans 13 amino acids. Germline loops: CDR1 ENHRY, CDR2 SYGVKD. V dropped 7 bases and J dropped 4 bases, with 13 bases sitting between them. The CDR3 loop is CAINVDPPYGYTF. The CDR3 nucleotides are TGTGCCATCAATGTGGATCCCCCCTATGGCTACACCTTC.

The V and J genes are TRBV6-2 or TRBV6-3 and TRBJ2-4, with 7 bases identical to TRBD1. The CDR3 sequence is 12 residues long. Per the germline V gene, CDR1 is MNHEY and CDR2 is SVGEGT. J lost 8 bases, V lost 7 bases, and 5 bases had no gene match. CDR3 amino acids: CASKEGTDIQYF. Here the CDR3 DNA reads TGTGCCAGCAAAGAAGGGACAGACATTCAGTACTTC.

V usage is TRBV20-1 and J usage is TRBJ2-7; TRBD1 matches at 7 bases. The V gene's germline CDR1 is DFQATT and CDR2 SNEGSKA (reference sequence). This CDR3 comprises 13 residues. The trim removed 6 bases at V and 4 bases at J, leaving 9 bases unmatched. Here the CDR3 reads CSAGRQGVYEQYF. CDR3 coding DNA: TGCAGTGCCGGAAGACAGGGAGTTTACGAGCAGTACTTC.

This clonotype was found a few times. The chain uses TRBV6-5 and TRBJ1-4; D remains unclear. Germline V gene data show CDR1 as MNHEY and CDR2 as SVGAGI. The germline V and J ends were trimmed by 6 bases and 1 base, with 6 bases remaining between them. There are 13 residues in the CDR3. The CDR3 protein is CASSRETNEKLFF. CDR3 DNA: TGTGCCAGCAGCCGAGAAACTAATGAAAAACTGTTTTTT.

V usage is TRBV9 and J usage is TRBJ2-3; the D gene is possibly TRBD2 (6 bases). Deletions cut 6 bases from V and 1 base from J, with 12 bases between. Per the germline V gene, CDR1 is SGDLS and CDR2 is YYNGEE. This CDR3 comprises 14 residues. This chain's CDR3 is CASTRLDRTDTQYF. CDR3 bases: TGTGCCAGCACCCGACTAGATCGCACAGATACGCAGTATTTT.

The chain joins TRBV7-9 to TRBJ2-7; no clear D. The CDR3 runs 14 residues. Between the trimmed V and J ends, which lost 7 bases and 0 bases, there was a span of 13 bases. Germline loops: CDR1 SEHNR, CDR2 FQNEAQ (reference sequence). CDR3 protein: CASTPVVNSYEQYF. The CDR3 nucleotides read TGTGCCAGCACCCCTGTAGTTAACTCCTACGAGCAGTACTTC. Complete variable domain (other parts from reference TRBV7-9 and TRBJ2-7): DTGVSQNPRHKITKRGQNVTFRCDPISEHNRLYWYRQTLGQGPEFLTYFQNEAQLEKSRLLSDRFSAERPKGSFSTLEIQRTEQGDSAMYLCASTPVVNSYEQYFGPGTRLTVT.

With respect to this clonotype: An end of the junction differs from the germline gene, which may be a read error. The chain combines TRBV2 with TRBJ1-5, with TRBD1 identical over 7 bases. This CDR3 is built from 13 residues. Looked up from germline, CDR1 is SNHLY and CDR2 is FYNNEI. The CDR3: CAGSGGQNQPQHF. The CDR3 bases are TGTGCCGGCAGTGGGGGACAGAATCAGCCCCAGCATTTT.

As DNA, the CDR3 is TGTGCCAGCAGTCTTAGCGGGACGTTAACCTCGGAGACCCAGTACTTC. Translated, it gives CASSLSGTLTSETQYF. J is TRBJ2-5 and V is TRBV3-1; TRBD2 matches 8 bases. The V and J ends lost 6 bases and 5 bases, in that order; junction bases with no gene match: 14. The CDR3 has 16 residues. Per the germline V gene, CDR1 is LGHDT and CDR2 is YNNKEL (reference sequence).

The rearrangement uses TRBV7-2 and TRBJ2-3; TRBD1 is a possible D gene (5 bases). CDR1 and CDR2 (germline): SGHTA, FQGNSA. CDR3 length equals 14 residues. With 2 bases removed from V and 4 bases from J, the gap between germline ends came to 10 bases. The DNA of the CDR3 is TGTGCCAGCAGCTTAAGCAGGGCCGCAGATACGCAGTATTTT. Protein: CASSLSRAADTQYF.

CDR3 sequence reads: CASSPWDSSYNEQFF. The DNA for the CDR3 is TGCGCCAGCAGCCCTTGGGACAGCTCCTACAATGAGCAGTTCTTC. This chain connects TRBV5-1 to TRBJ2-1; 7 nucleotides line up with TRBD1. Germline values: CDR1 SGHRS, CDR2 YFSETQ. The CDR3 extends over 15 amino acids. Trimming cost V 4 bases and J 0 bases; bases outside gene matches: 4. Full variable domain (rest looked up from reference TRBV5-1 and TRBJ2-1): KAGVTQTPRYLIKTRGQQVTLSCSPISGHRSVSWYQQTPGQGLQFLFEYFSETQRNKGNFPGRFSGRQFSNSRSEMNVSTLELGDSALYLCASSPWDSSYNEQFFGPGTRLTVL.

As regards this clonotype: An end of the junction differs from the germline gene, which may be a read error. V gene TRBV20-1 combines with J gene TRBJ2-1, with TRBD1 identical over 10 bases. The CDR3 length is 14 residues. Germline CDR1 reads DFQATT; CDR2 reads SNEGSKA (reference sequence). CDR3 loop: CSATGTGVLSEQLF. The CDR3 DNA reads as TGCAGTGCAACCGGGACAGGGGTGTTGAGTGAGCAGTTATTC.

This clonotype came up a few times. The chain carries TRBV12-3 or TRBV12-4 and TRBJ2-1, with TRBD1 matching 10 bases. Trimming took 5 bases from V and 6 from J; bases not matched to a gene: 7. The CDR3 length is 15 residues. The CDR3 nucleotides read TGTGCCAGCAGTAAGAGACAGGGGGCCGTCAATGAGCAGTTCTTC. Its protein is CASSKRQGAVNEQFF.

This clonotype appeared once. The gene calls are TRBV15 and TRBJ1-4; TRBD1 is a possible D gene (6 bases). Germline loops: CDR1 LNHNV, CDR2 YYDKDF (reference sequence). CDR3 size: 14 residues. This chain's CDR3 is CATTTGSANEKLFF. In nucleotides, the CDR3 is TGTGCAACAACCACAGGGTCGGCTAATGAAAAACTGTTTTTT.

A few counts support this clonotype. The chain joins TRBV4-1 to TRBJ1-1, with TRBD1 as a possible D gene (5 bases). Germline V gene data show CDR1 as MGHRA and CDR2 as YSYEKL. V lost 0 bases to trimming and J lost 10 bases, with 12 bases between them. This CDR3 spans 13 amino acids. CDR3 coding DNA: TGCGCCAGCAGCCAAGATTATGCAAGGGGAGCTTTCTTT. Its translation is CASSQDYARGAFF.

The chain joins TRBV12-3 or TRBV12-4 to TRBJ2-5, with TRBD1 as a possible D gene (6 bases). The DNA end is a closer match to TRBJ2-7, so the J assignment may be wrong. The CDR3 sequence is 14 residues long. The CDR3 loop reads CASTAGTHSYEQYF. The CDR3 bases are TGTGCCAGCACCGCCGGGACACACTCCTACGAGCAGTACTTC.

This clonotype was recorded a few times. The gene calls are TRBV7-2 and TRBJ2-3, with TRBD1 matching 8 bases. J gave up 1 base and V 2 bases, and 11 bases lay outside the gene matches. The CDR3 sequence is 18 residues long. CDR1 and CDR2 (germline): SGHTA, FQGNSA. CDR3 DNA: TGTGCCAGCAGCTTACGGGGGCAGGGGGCATCGGGCACAGATACGCAGTATTTT. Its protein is CASSLRGQGASGTDTQYF.